The subject of this entry is one T cell receptor (beta chain). Sequencing used immunoSEQ multiplex PCR; TCRdb keeps in-frame clones, though not all of them. The table shows 150,000 to 180,000 clones, with 70% to 90% occurring only once. These data belong to a study of cytomegalovirus exposure and HLA in healthy donors. The source of this sequence is a man aged 18 to 35 in good health and CMV-seropositive. What was sequenced was PBMCs.

The CDR3 DNA reads as TGTGCCAGCTCACCCCTGGGTTCTGGCGGGGGGTACGCTGAAGCTTTCTTT. Protein: CASSPLGSGGGYAEAFF. The gene calls are TRBV18 and TRBJ1-1; possibly TRBD1 for D (5 bases). The CDR3 covers 17 residues. The ends were cut back, 3 bases at V and 6 bases at J, with 23 bases in the middle. CDR1 is KGHSH, CDR2 LQKENI, per germline.